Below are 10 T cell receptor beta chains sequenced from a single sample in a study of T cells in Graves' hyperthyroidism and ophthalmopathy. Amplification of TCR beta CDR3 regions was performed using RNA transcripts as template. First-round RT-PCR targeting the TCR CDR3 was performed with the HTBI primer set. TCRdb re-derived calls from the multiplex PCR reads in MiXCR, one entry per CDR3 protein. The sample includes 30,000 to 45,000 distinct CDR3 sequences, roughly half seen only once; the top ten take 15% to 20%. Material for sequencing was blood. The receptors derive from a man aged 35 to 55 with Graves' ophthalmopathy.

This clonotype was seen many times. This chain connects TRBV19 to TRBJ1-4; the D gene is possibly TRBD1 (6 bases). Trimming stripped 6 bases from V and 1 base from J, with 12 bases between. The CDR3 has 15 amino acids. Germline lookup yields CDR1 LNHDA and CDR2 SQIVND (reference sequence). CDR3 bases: TGTGCCAGTAGGCGGGGGCTTATAACTAATGAAAAACTGTTTTTT. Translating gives CASRRGLITNEKLFF.

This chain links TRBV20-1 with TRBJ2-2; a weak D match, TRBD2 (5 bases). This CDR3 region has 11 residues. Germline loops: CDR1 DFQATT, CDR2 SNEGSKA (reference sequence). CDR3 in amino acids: CSELGTGELFF. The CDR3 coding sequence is TGCAGCGAACTAGGTACCGGGGAGCTGTTTTTT.

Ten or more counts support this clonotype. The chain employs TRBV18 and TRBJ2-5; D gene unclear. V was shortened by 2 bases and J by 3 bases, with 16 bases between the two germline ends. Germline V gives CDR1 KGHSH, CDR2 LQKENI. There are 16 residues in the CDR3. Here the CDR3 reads CASSPNSPTHKETQYF. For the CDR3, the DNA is TGTGCCAGCTCACCAAACAGCCCGACGCACAAAGAGACCCAGTACTTC.

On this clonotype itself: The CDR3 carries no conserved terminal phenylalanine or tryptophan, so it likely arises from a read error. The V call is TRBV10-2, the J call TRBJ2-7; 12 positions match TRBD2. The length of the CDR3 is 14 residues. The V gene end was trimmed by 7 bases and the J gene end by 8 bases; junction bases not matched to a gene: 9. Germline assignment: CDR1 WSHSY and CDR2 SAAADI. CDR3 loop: CASNPRLAGAKQYY. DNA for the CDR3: TGCGCCAGCAATCCGAGACTAGCGGGAGCAAAGCAGTACTAC.

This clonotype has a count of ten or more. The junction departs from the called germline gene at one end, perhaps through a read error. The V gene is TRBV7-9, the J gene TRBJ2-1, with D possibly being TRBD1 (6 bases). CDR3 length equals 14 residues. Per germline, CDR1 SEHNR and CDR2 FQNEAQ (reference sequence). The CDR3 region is CASGFGQLYNEQFF. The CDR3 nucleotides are TGTGCCAGCGGCTTCGGACAGTTATACAATGAGCAGTTCTTC.

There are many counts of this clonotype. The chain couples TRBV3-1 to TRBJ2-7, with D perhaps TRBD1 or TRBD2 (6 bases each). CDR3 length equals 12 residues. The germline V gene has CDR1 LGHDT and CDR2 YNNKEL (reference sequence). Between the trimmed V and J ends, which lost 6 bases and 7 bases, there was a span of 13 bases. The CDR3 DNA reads TGTGCCAGCAGTCGGTCGGGGGCAGAGCAGTACTTC. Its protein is CASSRSGAEQYF.

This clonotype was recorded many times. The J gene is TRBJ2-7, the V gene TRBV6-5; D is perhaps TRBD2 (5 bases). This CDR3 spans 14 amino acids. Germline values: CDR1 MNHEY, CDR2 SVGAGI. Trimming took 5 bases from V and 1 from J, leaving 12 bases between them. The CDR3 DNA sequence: TGTGCCAGCAGTACCGGGATAACGTCCTACGAGCAGTACTTC. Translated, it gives CASSTGITSYEQYF.

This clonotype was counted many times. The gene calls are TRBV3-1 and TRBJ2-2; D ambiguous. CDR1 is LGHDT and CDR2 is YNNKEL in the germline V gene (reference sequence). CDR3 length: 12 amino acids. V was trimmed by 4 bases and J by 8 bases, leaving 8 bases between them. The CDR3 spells CASSRSGGELFF. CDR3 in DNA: TGTGCCAGCAGCCGTTCAGGTGGGGAGCTGTTTTTT. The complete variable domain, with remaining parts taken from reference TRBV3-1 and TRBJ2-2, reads DTAVSQTPKYLVTQMGNDKSIKCEQNLGHDTMYWYKQDSKKFLKIMFSYNNKELIINETVPNRFSPKSPDKAHLNLHINSLELGDSAVYFCASSRSGGELFFGEGSRLTVL.

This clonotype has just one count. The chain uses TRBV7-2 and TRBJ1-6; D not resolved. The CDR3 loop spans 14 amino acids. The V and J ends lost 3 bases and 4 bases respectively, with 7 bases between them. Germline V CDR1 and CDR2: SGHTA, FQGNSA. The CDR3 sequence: CASSFGGYNSPLHF. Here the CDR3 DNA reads TGTGCCAGCAGCTTTGGTGGTTATAATTCACCCCTCCACTTT.

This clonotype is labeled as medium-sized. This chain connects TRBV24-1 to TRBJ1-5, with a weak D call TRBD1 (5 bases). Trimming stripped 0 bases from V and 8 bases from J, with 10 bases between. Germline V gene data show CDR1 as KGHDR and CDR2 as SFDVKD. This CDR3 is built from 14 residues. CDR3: CATSDLTGVEPQHF. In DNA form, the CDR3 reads TGTGCCACCAGTGATTTGACGGGGGTGGAGCCCCAGCATTTT.